Listed below are T cell receptor beta chains from one sample, sequenced in a study of molecular identifiers for immune sequencing clone quantification. TCRdb reprocessed the PCR reads via MiXCR and lists one record per CDR3 protein. This table has 85,000 to 130,000 distinct CDR3 sequences, around 33% appearing once. The source material was naive CD8+ T cells from blood, with Jurkat cell RNA spiked in. These receptors all come from a human donor in good health. Some libraries in this study had Jurkat cell RNA spiked in. CDR3s include the opening cysteine and the closing phenylalanine or tryptophan. The order of the fields is D gene, J gene, V gene, CDR3 protein. D genes are given only for firm matches.

>-|TRBJ2-7|TRBV11-2
CASSFGDGTYEQYF
>TRBD1|TRBJ2-7|TRBV2
CASRETGLRVDEQYF
>-|TRBJ2-5|TRBV5-6
CASGQIMTRWGQETQYF
>TRBD2|TRBJ2-7|TRBV20-1
CSAREVAEQYF
>TRBD2|TRBJ2-1|TRBV20-1
CSARDGLTSVSYNEQFF
>TRBD2|TRBJ2-3|TRBV29-1
CSVVLWTSGKGTDTQYF
>TRBD1|TRBJ2-7|TRBV2
CASSEGTGYYEQYF
>TRBD1|TRBJ2-3|TRBV5-4
CASRHPGQGSDTQYF
>-|TRBJ2-1|TRBV15
CATTQSTGISLNEQFF
>TRBD2|TRBJ2-7|TRBV9
CASSVGMAGDEQYF
>-|TRBJ1-4|TRBV4-3
CASSQGTGRNEKLFF